This TCR beta chain was obtained from a study of T cell responses to AZD1222 COVID-19 vaccine. Study-wide results and caveats: Compared with day 0, the breadth and depth of the Spike-specific TCR repertoire rose significantly after two doses of AZD1222. Repertoire samples came only from after the peak T cell response.

Per germline, CDR1 SSHAT and CDR2 FNYEAQ (reference sequence). The CDR3 runs to 13 residues. Comments on this clone: The antigen is not known. One end of the junction is discordant with germline, which a read error may explain.

The protocol was immunoSEQ multiplex PCR, while the TCRdb copy is restricted to in-frame clones and leaves out a portion. The table lists 100,000 to 150,000 clones, about nine tenths of them singletons. This sequence was found in an adult in good health. The source material was peripheral blood, sampled on day 0 of AZD1222 vaccination. The rearrangement links TRBV7-7 to TRBJ1-2, with 8 positions matching TRBD1. CDR3 DNA: TGTGCTAGCAGCTTAGCGTGGGGACAGGAGGCCACCTTC. Translated, it gives CASSLAWGQEATF.